Here is one T cell receptor (beta chain) with its context. This clonotype was found many times. The antigen it binds to is not known. Per-base quality was not reported, and no clone a single base away is much larger than it. The data derive from a study of CD8 T cells in ankylosing spondylitis (TCRdb year 2017). Looking at the study overall: The study profiled T cell receptor beta repertoires in healthy donors and ankylosing spondylitis patients to find disease-linked TCR variants. The full study cohort was made up of approximately 27 ankylosing spondylitis patients and some 100 healthy donors. Peripheral blood was sampled, and synovial fluid was also collected from ankylosing spondylitis patients. General study outcomes and caveats: Blood from ankylosing spondylitis patients appeared to be characterized by a TCR beta motif made up of about 8 highly homologous amino acid variants. According to the report, matched synovial fluid samples from ankylosing spondylitis patients were significantly enriched for the disease-linked clones. The disease-linked clones had a CD8+ phenotype and were found at relatively low frequencies in peripheral blood. Some motif variants were previously reported in synovial fluid and blood of reactive arthritis patients, suggesting common disease-initiation mechanisms.

TCRdb records Illumina HiSeq 2500 as the sequencer. Quantitative 5'-RACE with molecular barcodes was used to prepare TCR beta libraries. The original methods were these. To identify disease-linked TCR variants, a new computational method was used, one built on a probabilistic model of VDJ rearrangement. TCRdb's own reprocessing of the public reads used fastp at Q25 and MiXCR and kept productive beta chains. Each entry is one CDR3 protein sequence, shown with its most common DNA and genes. These V and J calls originate from TCRdb's pipeline instead of the authors' own analysis. Within this sample are 150,000 to 200,000 distinct CDR3 sequences, with around 32% of them counted one time only. The ten largest clonotypes hold 4.5% to 6% of the sample. The CDR3 runs 16 residues from the cysteine to the phenylalanine. The only DNA kept is the CDR3, 48 bases in frame from the first base. CDR1 and CDR2, per the germline V gene, are SGHTA and FQGTGA. Relative to germline, V is missing 3 bases and J is missing 4 bases, with 9 bases of the junction outside any gene match.

Synovial fluid samples were matched to blood samples from the same ankylosing spondylitis patients. Here the chain combines TRBV7-3 and TRBJ2-1; 7 bases in between match TRBD2. This clonotype was sampled from a male donor with ankylosing spondylitis. Sequenced sample: synovial fluid, either unsorted or a sorted T cell fraction (not recorded which). The CDR3 region: CASSLAPGLRYNEQFF. The sequence in DNA is TGTGCCAGCAGCTTGGCACCGGGACTACGATACAATGAGCAGTTCTTC.